This T cell receptor beta chain appears in the sequencing data of a study of blood T cell repertoires in COVID-19. As for the study in general: From the United States, Italy and Spain came samples of acute and convalescent COVID-19.

After removal of 5 bases from V and 0 bases from J, the junction contained 4 bases not matched to a gene. This CDR3 region has 15 residues. The germline gives CDR1 MNHEY, CDR2 SMNVEV (reference sequence). Cohort allocation depended upon clinical history that participants reported. Some clones are missing from TCRdb's copy, which holds only in-frame ones; the method was immunoSEQ multiplex PCR. The data hold approximately 250,000 clones, with 88% observed a single time. The receptor's source is a middle-aged woman with acute COVID-19. This chain joins TRBV27 and TRBJ2-3; 8 bases line up with TRBD2. Material for sequencing was PBMCs or T cells enriched from blood (not recorded which). For the CDR3, the DNA is TGTGCCAGCAGTGTCCGGGAGGGCAGCACAGATACGCAGTATTTT. Its protein is CASSVREGSTDTQYF.